This T cell receptor beta chain was obtained from a study of cytomegalovirus exposure and HLA in healthy donors. Study-wide results and limits: Among donors in an Asian-associated ancestry cluster, a later analysis reportedly found fewer N-insertions than the approximately 670-donor mean.

This CDR3 has 14 residues. Deletions cut 5 bases from V and 10 bases from J, with 15 bases between. Looked up from germline, CDR1 is MNHNY and CDR2 is SVGAGI (reference sequence). There are a few counts of this clone. Its matching antigen is unknown. PCR involved 60 Vbeta and 13 Jbeta primers. Libraries were prepared by immunoSEQ multiplex PCR; TCRdb keeps only in-frame clonotypes and omits some of them. The sample has 120,000 to 150,000 clones, almost 80% seen once. The gene calls are TRBV6-6 and TRBJ1-6, with D tentatively TRBD1 (6 bases). Source material: PBMCs. The receptor was isolated from a middle-aged woman in good health and CMV-seropositive. Here the CDR3 DNA reads TGTGCCAGCAGTCCAGACAGGTTTCGGTCACCCCTCCACTTT. It yields the protein CASSPDRFRSPLHF.